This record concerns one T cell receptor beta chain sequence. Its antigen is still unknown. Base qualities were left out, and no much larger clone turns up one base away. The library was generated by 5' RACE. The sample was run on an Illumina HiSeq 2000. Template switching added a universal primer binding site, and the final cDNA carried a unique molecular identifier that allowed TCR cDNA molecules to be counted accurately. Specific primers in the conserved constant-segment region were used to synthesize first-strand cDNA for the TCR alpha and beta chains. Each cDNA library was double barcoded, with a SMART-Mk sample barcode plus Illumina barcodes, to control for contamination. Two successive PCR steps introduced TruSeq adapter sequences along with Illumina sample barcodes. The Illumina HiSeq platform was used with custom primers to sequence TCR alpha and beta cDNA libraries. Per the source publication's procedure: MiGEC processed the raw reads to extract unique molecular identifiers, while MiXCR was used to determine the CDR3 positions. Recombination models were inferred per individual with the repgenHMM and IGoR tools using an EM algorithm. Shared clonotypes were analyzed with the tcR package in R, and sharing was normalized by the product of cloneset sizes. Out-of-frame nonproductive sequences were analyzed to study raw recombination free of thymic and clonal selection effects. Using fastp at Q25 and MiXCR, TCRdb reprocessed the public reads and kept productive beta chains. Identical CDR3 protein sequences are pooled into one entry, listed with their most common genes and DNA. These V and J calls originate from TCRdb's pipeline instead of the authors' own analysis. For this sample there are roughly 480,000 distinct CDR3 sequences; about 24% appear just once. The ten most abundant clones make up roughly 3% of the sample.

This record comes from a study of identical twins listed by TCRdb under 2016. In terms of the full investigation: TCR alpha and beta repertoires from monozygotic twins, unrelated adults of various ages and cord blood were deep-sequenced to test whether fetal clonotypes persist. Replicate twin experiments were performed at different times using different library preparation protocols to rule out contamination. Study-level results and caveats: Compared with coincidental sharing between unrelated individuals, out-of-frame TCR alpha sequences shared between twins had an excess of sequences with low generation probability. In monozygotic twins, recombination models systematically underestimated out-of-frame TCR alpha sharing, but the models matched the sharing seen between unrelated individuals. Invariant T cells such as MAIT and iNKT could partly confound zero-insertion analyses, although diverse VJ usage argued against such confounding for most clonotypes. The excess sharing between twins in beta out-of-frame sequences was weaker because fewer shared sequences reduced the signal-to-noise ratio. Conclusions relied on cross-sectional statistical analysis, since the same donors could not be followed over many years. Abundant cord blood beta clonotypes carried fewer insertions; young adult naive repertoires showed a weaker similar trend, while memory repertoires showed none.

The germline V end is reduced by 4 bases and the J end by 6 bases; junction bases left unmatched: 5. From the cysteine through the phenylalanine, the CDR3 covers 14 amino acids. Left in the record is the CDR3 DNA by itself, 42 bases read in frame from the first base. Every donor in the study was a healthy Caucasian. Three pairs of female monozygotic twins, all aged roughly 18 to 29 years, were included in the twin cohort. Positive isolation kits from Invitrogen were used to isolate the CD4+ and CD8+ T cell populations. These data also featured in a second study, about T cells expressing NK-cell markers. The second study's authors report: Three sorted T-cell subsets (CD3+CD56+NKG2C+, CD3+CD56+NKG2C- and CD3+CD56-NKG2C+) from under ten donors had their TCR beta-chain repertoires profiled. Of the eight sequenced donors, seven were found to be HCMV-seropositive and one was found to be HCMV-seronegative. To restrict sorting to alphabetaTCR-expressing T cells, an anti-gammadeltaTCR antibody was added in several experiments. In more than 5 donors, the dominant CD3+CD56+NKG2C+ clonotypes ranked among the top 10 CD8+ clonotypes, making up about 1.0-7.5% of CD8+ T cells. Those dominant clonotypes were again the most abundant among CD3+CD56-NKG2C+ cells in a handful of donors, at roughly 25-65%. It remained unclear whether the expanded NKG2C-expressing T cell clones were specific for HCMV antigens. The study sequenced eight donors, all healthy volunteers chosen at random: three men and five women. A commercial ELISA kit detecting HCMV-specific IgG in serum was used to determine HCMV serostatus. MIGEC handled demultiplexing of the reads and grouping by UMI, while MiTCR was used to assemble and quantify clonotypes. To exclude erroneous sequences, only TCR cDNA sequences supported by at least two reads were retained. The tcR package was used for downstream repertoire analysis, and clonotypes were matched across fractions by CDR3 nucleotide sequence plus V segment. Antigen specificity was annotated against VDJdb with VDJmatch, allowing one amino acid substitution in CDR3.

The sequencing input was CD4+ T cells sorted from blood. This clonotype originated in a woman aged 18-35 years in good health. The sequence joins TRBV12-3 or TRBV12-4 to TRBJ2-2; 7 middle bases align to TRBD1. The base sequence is TGTGCCAGCAGTTCCAGACAGGGCTCCGGGGAGCTGTTTTTT. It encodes CASSSRQGSGELFF.